This T cell receptor (beta chain) was obtained from a study of molecular identifiers for immune sequencing clone quantification. This clonotype was picked up many times. TCRdb reprocessed the PCR reads with MiXCR, giving one entry per CDR3 protein. The table has about 640,000 distinct CDR3 sequences, just under 20% seen once. The sample taken for sequencing was naive CD8+ T cells from blood, with Jurkat cell RNA spiked in. As to subset: FACS-sorted CD8+CD4-CCR7+CD45RA+ naive T cells. This receptor was taken from a human donor in good health. Some libraries in this study had Jurkat cell RNA spiked in.

CDR3: CAQGNTGELFF. As DNA, the CDR3 is TGTGCTCAGGGCAACACCGGGGAGCTGTTTTTT. This chain joins TRBV12-3 or TRBV12-4 and TRBJ2-2; tentatively, D is TRBD1 (5 bases). The CDR3 runs to 11 residues.